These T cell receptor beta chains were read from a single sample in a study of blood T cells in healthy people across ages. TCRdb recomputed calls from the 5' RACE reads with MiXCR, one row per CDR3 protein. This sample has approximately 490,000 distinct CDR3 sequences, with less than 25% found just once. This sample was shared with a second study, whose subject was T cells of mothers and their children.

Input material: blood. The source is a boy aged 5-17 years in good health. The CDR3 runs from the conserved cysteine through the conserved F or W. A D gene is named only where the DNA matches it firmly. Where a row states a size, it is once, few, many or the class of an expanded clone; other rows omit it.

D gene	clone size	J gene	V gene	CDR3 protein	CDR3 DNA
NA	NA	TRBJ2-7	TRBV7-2	CASTKSGYEQYF	TGTGCCAGCACCAAAAGCGGATACGAGCAGTACTTC
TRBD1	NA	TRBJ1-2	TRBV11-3	CASSAPGQGQSF	TGTGCCAGCAGCGCGCCGGGACAGGGGCAATCCTTC
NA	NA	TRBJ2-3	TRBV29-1	CSTHAGVTDTQYF	TGCAGCACGCACGCAGGGGTCACAGATACGCAGTATTTT
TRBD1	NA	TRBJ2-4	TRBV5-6	CASSRGQLLAKNIQYF	TGTGCCAGCAGCCGGGGACAGCTGTTAGCCAAAAACATTCAGTACTTC
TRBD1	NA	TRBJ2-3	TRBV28	CASSLFGTGKTDTQYF	TGTGCCAGCAGTTTATTCGGGACAGGGAAAACAGATACGCAGTATTTT
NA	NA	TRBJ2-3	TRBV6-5	CASSWSPRDNPSTDTQYF	TGTGCCAGCAGTTGGAGTCCACGGGACAATCCGAGCACAGATACGCAGTATTTT
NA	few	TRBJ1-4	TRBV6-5	CASSYAKSQGTNEKLFF	TGTGCCAGCAGTTACGCAAAATCACAGGGAACTAATGAAAAACTGTTTTTT
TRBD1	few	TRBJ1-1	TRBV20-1	CSARGAGGQGAYNTEAFF	TGCAGTGCTAGAGGTGCCGGGGGACAGGGGGCTTATAACACTGAAGCTTTCTTT
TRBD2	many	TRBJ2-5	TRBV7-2	CASSFRLAGGLQETQYF	TGTGCCAGCAGCTTCCGACTAGCGGGGGGACTCCAAGAGACCCAGTACTTC
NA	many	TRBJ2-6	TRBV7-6	CASSLAGGLNSGANVLTF	TGTGCCAGCAGCTTAGCGGGGGGTCTAAACTCTGGGGCCAACGTCCTGACTTTC
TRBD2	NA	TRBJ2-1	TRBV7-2	CASSLAGGLTYNEQFF	TGTGCCAGCAGCTTAGCGGGAGGGCTTACGTACAATGAGCAGTTCTTC
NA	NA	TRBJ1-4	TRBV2	CASSDRGTANEKLFF	TGTGCCAGCAGTGACAGGGGCACAGCTAATGAAAAACTGTTTTTT
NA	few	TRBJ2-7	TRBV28	CASSLWGEQYF	TGTGCCAGCAGTTTATGGGGGGAGCAGTACTTC
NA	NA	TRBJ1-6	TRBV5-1	CASRATGTANSPLHF	TGCGCCAGCAGGGCAACCGGGACGGCGAATTCACCCCTCCACTTT
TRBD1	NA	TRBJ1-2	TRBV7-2	CASSPKTGIYGYTF	TGTGCCAGCAGCCCTAAGACAGGGATCTATGGCTACACCTTC
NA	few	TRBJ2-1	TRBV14	CASSLGTTGNEQFF	TGTGCCAGCAGCCTCGGGACCACCGGGAATGAGCAGTTCTTC
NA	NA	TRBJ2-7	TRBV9	CASSPAKNDPYEQYF	TGTGCCAGCAGCCCGGCGAAGAATGACCCCTACGAGCAGTACTTC
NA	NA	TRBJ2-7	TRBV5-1	CASRWDTTYEQYF	TGCGCCAGCAGGTGGGACACGACCTACGAGCAGTACTTC
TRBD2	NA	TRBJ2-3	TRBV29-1	CSVEDRASGSSDTQYF	TGCAGCGTTGAAGATCGGGCTAGCGGGAGTTCAGATACGCAGTATTTT
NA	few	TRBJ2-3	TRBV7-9	CASSLANLVSDTQYF	TGTGCCAGCAGCTTAGCAAACCTAGTTTCAGATACGCAGTATTTT
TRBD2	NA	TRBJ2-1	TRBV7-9	CASSPRAKASGRRGEQFF	TGTGCCAGCAGCCCGCGGGCAAAGGCTAGCGGGAGAAGGGGTGAGCAGTTCTTC
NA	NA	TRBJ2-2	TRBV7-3	CASSLDSFTGELFF	TGTGCCAGCAGCTTAGATAGTTTCACCGGGGAGCTGTTTTTT
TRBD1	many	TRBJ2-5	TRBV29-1	CSVEGGRDRGQETQYF	TGCAGCGTTGAAGGAGGAAGGGACAGGGGGCAAGAGACCCAGTACTTC
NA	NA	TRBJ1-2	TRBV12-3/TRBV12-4	CASSRGLGYGYTF	TGTGCCAGCAGTCGAGGACTGGGGTATGGCTACACCTTC
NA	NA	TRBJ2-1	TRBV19	CASSRGKGQGGLEQFF	TGTGCCAGTAGCCGAGGGAAGGGCCAAGGGGGGCTTGAGCAGTTCTTC
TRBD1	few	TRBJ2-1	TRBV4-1	CASSQLGTDHNEQFF	TGCGCCAGCAGCCAACTCGGGACAGACCACAATGAGCAGTTCTTC
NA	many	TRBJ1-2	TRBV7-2	CASSLRVGRASNYGYTF	TGTGCCAGCAGCTTAAGGGTCGGGCGGGCCTCTAACTATGGCTACACCTTC
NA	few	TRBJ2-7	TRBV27	CASSLRNRNEQYF	TGTGCCAGCAGTCTCCGAAATCGGAACGAGCAGTACTTC
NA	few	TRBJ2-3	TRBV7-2	CASSSPMTDTQYF	TGTGCCAGCAGCTCCCCCATGACAGATACGCAGTATTTT
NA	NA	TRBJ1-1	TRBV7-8	CASSAPFANAEAFF	TGTGCCAGCAGCGCCCCCTTCGCGAACGCTGAAGCTTTCTTT
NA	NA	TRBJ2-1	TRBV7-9	CASSLGGRPSWNEQFF	TGTGCCAGCAGCTTAGGGGGGAGGCCCTCCTGGAATGAGCAGTTCTTC
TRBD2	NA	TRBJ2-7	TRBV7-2	CASSFSGLAGVYEQYF	TGTGCCAGCAGCTTTTCAGGACTAGCGGGAGTCTACGAGCAGTACTTC
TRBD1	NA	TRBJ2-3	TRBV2	CASSRDRGKDTQYF	TGTGCCAGCAGCCGGGACAGGGGGAAAGATACGCAGTATTTT